This T cell receptor beta chain was recorded in a study of cytomegalovirus exposure and HLA in healthy donors. The CDR3 sequence is 11 residues long. In germline, CDR1 is SGHDT, CDR2 YYEEEE. Assay used: immunoSEQ multiplex PCR; TCRdb lists only in-frame clones, some missing. The repertoire holds about 220,000 clones, with about 89% as singletons. Remarks on this clone: Its antigen remains unknown.

General study results and limits: Despite most TCR sequences being rare, some public TCRs occurred in many donors.

The receptor comes from a woman aged 18-29 years in good health and CMV-seronegative. The sequenced material came from PBMCs. The rearrangement joins TRBV5-6 to TRBJ2-5; no clear D gene. TRBJ2-7 matches the DNA end more closely, so the J call is doubtful. CDR3: CASSLANEQYF. CDR3 coding DNA: TGTGCCAGCAGCTTGGCCAACGAGCAGTACTTC.